The 13 T cell receptor beta chains given below trace back to one sample, sequenced in a study of shared clonotypes between healthy human individuals. Method: immunoSEQ multiplex PCR; TCRdb's copy keeps in-frame clones and lacks some. The sample holds nearly 2 million clones, about 95% seen once. The naive CD8 subset, CD45RO-negative cells positively selected for CCR7, excluded terminally differentiated effector memory CD45RA+ cells. Input material: naive CD8+ T cells sorted from blood. The receptor source for this set is a man aged 18 to 30 in good health.

V gene TRBV11-3 combines with J gene TRBJ1-1; 7 bases line up with TRBD1. V dropped 5 bases and J dropped 2; count of bases not matched to a gene: 8. This CDR3 has 15 residues. Looked up from germline, CDR1 is SGHNT and CDR2 is YENEEA. CDR3 residues: CASSMGGTANTEAFF. DNA of the CDR3: TGTGCCAGCAGCATGGGCGGGACAGCTAACACTGAAGCTTTCTTT.

The V call is TRBV11-3, the J call TRBJ2-7, with D uncertain. Germline V gene sequence: CDR1 SGHNT, CDR2 YENEEA. Trimming shortened V by 1 base and J by 3 bases, and 7 bases separated the two germline ends. The CDR3 has 13 residues. CDR3 protein: CASSLGLNYEQYF. In nucleotides, the CDR3 is TGTGCCAGCAGCTTAGGTTTAAACTACGAGCAGTACTTC.

The CDR3 region is CASSVGGSSYEQYF. The CDR3 DNA reads as TGTGCCAGCAGCGTGGGCGGGAGTTCTTACGAGCAGTACTTC. The V call is TRBV7-2, the J call TRBJ2-7; 7 positions agree with TRBD2. After removal of 5 bases from V and 4 bases from J, the junction contained 8 bases not matched to a gene. Germline-derived CDR1 and CDR2 are SGHTA and FQGNSA. The CDR3 length is 14 residues.

The rearrangement links TRBV7-8 to TRBJ1-1, with D possibly TRBD1 on 5 matching bases. The CDR3 is 13 residues long. Germline CDR1 is SGHVS and CDR2 is FQNEAQ. The V end was cut by 2 bases, the J end by 7 bases, with 11 bases between. CDR3 loop: CASSLYGADEAFF. CDR3 bases: TGTGCCAGCAGCTTATACGGGGCGGATGAAGCTTTCTTT.

The rearrangement joins TRBV27 to TRBJ2-5; possibly TRBD2 for D (6 bases). CDR3 length: 15 amino acids. Germline CDR1 MNHEY, CDR2 SMNVEV (reference sequence). Trimming took off 6 bases at V and 0 bases at J, with 14 bases between the two ends. DNA of the CDR3: TGTGCCAGCAGACCCGTTGGGGGGTACCAAGAGACCCAGTACTTC. It encodes CASRPVGGYQETQYF.

As concerns this clone: Other DNA sequences in the same sample also yield this CDR3. The chain employs TRBV19 and TRBJ2-3, with D uncertain. Germline V CDR1 and CDR2: LNHDA, SQIVND (reference sequence). With 1 base removed from V and 1 base from J, the gap between germline ends came to 6 bases. The CDR3 sequence is 14 residues long. The CDR3 DNA reads TGTGCCAGTAGTATAGGGCCTGGCACAGATACGCAGTATTTT. Translated: CASSIGPGTDTQYF.

This chain links TRBV30 with TRBJ1-4, with unresolved D. Germline CDR1 is GTSNPN and CDR2 is SVGIG (reference sequence). Trimming removed 1 base from V and 8 bases from J, with 11 bases in between. The CDR3 covers 13 residues. The CDR3, as DNA: TGTGCCTGGAGTGAGGGCCCCGGGGAAAAACTGTTTTTT. Translating it yields CAWSEGPGEKLFF.

The sample holds one count of this clone. The J gene is TRBJ2-1, the V gene TRBV4-1; perhaps TRBD2 as D (5 bases). The V end was cut by 1 base, the J end by 2 bases, with 9 bases between. The germline V gene encodes CDR1 MGHRA and CDR2 YSYEKL. The CDR3 has 15 residues. The CDR3 DNA reads TGCGCCAGCAGCCAAGTTGAGGGTCCCTACAATGAGCAGTTCTTC. Its protein is CASSQVEGPYNEQFF.

The rearrangement links TRBV10-3 to TRBJ2-1, with TRBD2 as a possible D gene (5 bases). The CDR3 runs to 11 residues. The V gene's germline CDR1 is ENHRY and CDR2 SYGVKD. V lost 6 bases and J lost 9, with 9 bases in between. The CDR3 protein is CAISDTSEQFF. The DNA for the CDR3 is TGTGCCATCAGCGACACTAGTGAGCAGTTCTTC.

This clone was seen once. V is TRBV7-9 and J is TRBJ2-1; TRBD2 agrees at 11 bases. Unmatched junction bases numbered 9, after V lost 1 base and J lost 4 bases. The V gene's germline CDR1 is SEHNR and CDR2 FQNEAQ (reference sequence). CDR3 length: 18 residues. CDR3 sequence: CASSLGLAGNPLYNEQFF. CDR3 coding DNA: TGTGCCAGCAGCTTAGGACTAGCGGGAAACCCCCTATACAATGAGCAGTTCTTC.

The genes are TRBV13 and TRBJ2-7; TRBD1 aligns across 11 bases. There are 16 residues in the CDR3. Germline V gene sequence: CDR1 PRHDT, CDR2 FYEKMQ (reference sequence). V lost 2 bases, J lost 5 bases, and 8 bases stayed unmatched. The DNA for the CDR3 is TGTGCCAGCAGCTTATTGGGGACAGGGGGTGCTCACGAGCAGTACTTC. Translating it yields CASSLLGTGGAHEQYF.

There are a few counts of this clone. This sample includes further DNA sequences coding for the same CDR3. The chain combines TRBV13 with TRBJ2-7; TRBD1 matches at 7 bases. Germline V lookup: CDR1 PRHDT, CDR2 FYEKMQ (reference sequence). This CDR3 region has 14 residues. V was pared by 0 bases and J by 1 base, with 0 bases of the junction left unmatched. The CDR3 protein is CASSLGDRSYEQYF. As DNA, the CDR3 is TGTGCCAGCAGCTTAGGGGACAGGTCCTACGAGCAGTACTTC.

The chain uses TRBV5-6 and TRBJ1-1; D not resolved. The V gene lost 3 bases and the J gene lost 2 bases, with 11 bases spanning the gap. The CDR3 loop spans 14 amino acids. The germline V gene has CDR1 SGHDT and CDR2 YYEEEE. CDR3: CASSSWAPNTEAFF. CDR3 DNA: TGTGCCAGCAGCTCCTGGGCCCCCAACACTGAAGCTTTCTTT.